The subject of this entry is one T cell receptor beta chain. Antigen: not known. Sequencing used immunoSEQ multiplex PCR; TCRdb keeps in-frame clones, though not all of them. The profile covers over 55,000 clones, with approximately 89% appearing a single time and more than 1% taken by the ten largest. V trimming: 8 bases; J trimming: 7 bases; junction bases outside the gene matches: 6. CDR1 and CDR2 (germline): MNHNS, SASEGT. This CDR3 has 13 residues. The sample comes from a study of OX40 agonist ivuxolimab in advanced cancers. Study in general: Patients assigned to dose escalation were diagnosed with hepatocellular carcinoma, melanoma, renal cell or head and neck cancer. Past anti-PD-1, anti-PD-L1 or anti-CTLA-4 therapy was accepted, and 30% to 50% had received some. Study outcomes and limitations: At 0.1 to 3.0 mg/kg and by week 6, clonal expansion occurred in CD4+ and CD8+ blood T cells.

This material consisted of CD4+ or CD8+ T cells sorted from blood, taken in a trial of the OX40 agonist ivuxolimab. The chain recombines TRBV6-1 with TRBJ1-4; 8 nucleotides align to TRBD1. The origin of this receptor is an adult with an advanced solid tumor such as melanoma, head and neck, liver or kidney cancer. CDR3 nucleotides: TGTGCCAGCCGAACAGGGGGAGGTGAAAAACTGTTTTTT. The encoded protein is CASRTGGGEKLFF.